This TCR beta chain was retrieved from a study of shared clonotypes between healthy human individuals. CD45RA-negative memory and CD45RA+ naive subsets were split from the CD4+ cells. Study-level results: Memory subsets generally showed smaller estimated richness than naive subsets did.

This CDR3 is built from 14 residues. V was pared by 0 bases and J by 0 bases, with 7 bases between. Per germline, CDR1 SGDLS and CDR2 YYNGEE. Splitting of each subset's genomic DNA was done evenly across several immunoSEQ plates. The method was immunoSEQ multiplex PCR; TCRdb's version includes in-frame clones alone and lacks a portion of them. The repertoire holds fewer than 1.8 million clones, with 97% to 99% as singletons. Remarks on this clone: Its antigen is still unknown.

The material sequenced was naive CD4+ T cells sorted from blood. Indicated subset: CD45RA+ positively selected. This chain connects TRBV9 to TRBJ2-7; D gene uncertain. The receptor's source is a young man in good health. The CDR3 loop is CASSVDLYSYEQYF. In nucleotides, the CDR3 is TGTGCCAGCAGCGTAGATTTGTACTCCTACGAGCAGTACTTC. The whole variable domain, filled in from reference TRBV9 and TRBJ2-7, reads DSGVTQTPKHLITATGQRVTLRCSPRSGDLSVYWYQQSLDQGLQFLIQYYNGEERAKGNILERFSAQQFPDLHSELNLSSLELGDSALYFCASSVDLYSYEQYFGPGTRLTVT.